This T cell receptor beta chain is drawn from a study of blood T cell repertoires in COVID-19. About the research overall: Samples came from the United States, Italy and Spain, spanning acute and convalescent COVID-19.

Original analysis: Counts of nucleated cells, estimated from reference gene primer amplification, were obtained. Method: immunoSEQ multiplex PCR; TCRdb's copy keeps in-frame clones and lacks some. The V and J calls and clone size were taken over from that table, and D and trimming were inferred from the DNA. The sample carries 100,000 to 150,000 clones, roughly 90% recorded once. CDR1 is MNHNY and CDR2 is SVGAGI in the germline V gene (reference sequence). The CDR3 is 14 amino acids. V was clipped by 7 bases and J by 2 bases, with 13 bases between them. This TCR was sampled from a man aged 45-65 years with acute or convalescent COVID-19. The sequenced material came from peripheral blood. The chain uses TRBV6-6 and TRBJ2-3; perhaps TRBD1 as D (6 bases). CDR3 protein: CASTYWDTTDTQYF. CDR3 sequence (DNA): TGTGCCAGCACGTACTGGGACACCACAGATACGCAGTATTTT.